The present T cell receptor beta chain was sequenced within a study of blood T cell repertoires in COVID-19. Background on the study: Sites in the United States, Italy and Spain provided acute and convalescent COVID-19 samples.

Produced via immunoSEQ multiplex PCR; TCRdb's table is partial and in-frame only. Found here are over 70,000 clones, 80% to 95% of them singletons; the top ten hold around 2.3%. This sequence originates from a human donor with active COVID-19. The donor label of this sample is uncertain. Sequencing input: peripheral blood.

The CDR3 bases are TGTGCCAGCAGTGAATATTCGGGCAGGGCCCATGGCTACACCTTC. Amino acids: CASSEYSGRAHGYTF. J is TRBJ1-2 and V is TRBV6-1; D perhaps matches TRBD1 (5 bases). Looked up from germline, CDR1 is MNHNS and CDR2 is SASEGT. Trimming pared 2 bases from V and 6 bases from J, leaving 16 bases between. This CDR3 is 15 amino acids long.